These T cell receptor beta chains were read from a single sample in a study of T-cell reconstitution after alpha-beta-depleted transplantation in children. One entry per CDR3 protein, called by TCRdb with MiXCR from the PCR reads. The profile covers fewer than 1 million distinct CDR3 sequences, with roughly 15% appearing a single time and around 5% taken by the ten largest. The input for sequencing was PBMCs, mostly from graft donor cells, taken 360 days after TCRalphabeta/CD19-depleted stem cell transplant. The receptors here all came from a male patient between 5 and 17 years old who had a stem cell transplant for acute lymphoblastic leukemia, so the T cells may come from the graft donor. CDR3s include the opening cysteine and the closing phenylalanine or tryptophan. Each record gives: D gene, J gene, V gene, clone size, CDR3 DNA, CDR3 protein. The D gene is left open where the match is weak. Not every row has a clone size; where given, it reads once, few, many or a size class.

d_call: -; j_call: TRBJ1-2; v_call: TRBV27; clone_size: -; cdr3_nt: TGTGCCAGCAGCCCTCGAAAGGCTAACTATGGCTACACCTTC; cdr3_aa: CASSPRKANYGYTF
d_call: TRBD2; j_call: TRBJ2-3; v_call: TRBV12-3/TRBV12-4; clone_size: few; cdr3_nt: TGTGCCAGCAGTTTGTGGCGTAGCGGGAGGGTCACAGATACGCAGTATTTT; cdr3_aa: CASSLWRSGRVTDTQYF
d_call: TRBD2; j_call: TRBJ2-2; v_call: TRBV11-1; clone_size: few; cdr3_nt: TGTGCCAGCAGCTCCACGGGACTAGCGGGAGAATGGACCGGGGAGCTGTTTTTT; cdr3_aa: CASSSTGLAGEWTGELFF
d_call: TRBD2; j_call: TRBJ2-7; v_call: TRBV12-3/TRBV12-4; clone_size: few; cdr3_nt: TGTGCCAGCGTACCACTAGCGTTCCCGCTCAATTACGAGCAGTACTTC; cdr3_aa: CASVPLAFPLNYEQYF
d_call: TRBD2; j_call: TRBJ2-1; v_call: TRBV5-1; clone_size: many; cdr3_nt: TGCGCCAGCCGGACTAGCGGGAGCTACAATGAGCAGTTCTTC; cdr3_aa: CASRTSGSYNEQFF
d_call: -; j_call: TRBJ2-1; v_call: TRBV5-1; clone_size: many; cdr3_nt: TGCGCCAGCAGCTTGACCCCTAGGTCTGGGAACAATGAGCAGTTCTTC; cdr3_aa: CASSLTPRSGNNEQFF
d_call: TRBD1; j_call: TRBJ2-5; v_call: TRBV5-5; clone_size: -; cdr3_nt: TGTGCCAGCAGCTCGGACCTCTCAGGGGGCCAGAAGACCCAGTACTTC; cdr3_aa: CASSSDLSGGQKTQYF
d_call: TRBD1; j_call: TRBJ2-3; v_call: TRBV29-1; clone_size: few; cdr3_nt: TGCAGCGTTACGAGGACAGGGGCCACCGATACGCAGTATTTT; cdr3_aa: CSVTRTGATDTQYF
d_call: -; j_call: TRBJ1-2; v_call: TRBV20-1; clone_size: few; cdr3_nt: TGCAGTGCAAACGACATGCTACACCGCTATGGCTACACCTTC; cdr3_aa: CSANDMLHRYGYTF
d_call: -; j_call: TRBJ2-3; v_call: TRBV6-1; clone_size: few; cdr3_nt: TGTGCCAGCAGTTACGGCTTCACAGATACGCAGTATTTT; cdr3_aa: CASSYGFTDTQYF
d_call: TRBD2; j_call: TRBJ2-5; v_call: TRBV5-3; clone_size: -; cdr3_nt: TGTGCCAGAAGCTTGAGATATTTAGCGGGATCGGATGAGACCCAGTACTTC; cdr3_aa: CARSLRYLAGSDETQYF
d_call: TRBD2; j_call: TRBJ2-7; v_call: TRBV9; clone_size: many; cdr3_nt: TGTGCCAGCAGCGTAGGGACTAGCTACGAGCAGTACTTC; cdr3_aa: CASSVGTSYEQYF
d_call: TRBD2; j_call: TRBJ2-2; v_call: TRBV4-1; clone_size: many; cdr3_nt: TGCGCCAGCAGCTTCCGAGCGGGATCGAACACCGGGGAGCTGTTTTTT; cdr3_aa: CASSFRAGSNTGELFF
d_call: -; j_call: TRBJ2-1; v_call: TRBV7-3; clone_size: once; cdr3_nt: TGTGCCAGCAGCTTAGGAAGGACACCCTACAATGAGCAGTTCTTC; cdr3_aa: CASSLGRTPYNEQFF
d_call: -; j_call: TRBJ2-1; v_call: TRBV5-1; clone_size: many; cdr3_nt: TGCGCCAGCAGCTTGAACCAGAACAATGAGCAGTTCTTC; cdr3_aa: CASSLNQNNEQFF
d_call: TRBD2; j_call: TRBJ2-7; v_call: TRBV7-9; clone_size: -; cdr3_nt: TGTGCCAGCAGCCCCAGTCGACTAGCGGAGAACTACGAGCAGTACTTC; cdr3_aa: CASSPSRLAENYEQYF
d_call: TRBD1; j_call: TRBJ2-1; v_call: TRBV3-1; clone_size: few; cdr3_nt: TGTGCCAGCAGTCCGGGACAGAGCTTCAATGAGCAGTTCTTC; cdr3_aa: CASSPGQSFNEQFF
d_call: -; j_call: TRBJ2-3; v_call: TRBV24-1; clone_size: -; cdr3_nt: TGTGCCACCAGTGACTCCCGGGGTGTCGCCGCGGATACGCAGTATTTT; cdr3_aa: CATSDSRGVAADTQYF
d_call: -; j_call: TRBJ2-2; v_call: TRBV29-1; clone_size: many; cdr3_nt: TGCAGCGATTTAGGGGGGGGGGAGCTGTTTTTT; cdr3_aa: CSDLGGGELFF
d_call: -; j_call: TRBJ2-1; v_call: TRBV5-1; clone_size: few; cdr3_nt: TGCGCCAGCAGCCCGTCACTTAGCTACTCCTACAATGAGCAGTTCTTC; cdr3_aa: CASSPSLSYSYNEQFF
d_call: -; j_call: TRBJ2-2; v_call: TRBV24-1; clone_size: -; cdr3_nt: TGTGCCACCAGTCCCACGGCCACCGGGGAGCTGTTTTTT; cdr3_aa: CATSPTATGELFF
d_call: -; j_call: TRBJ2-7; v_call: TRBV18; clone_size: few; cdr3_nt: TGTGCCAGCTCACCAGAGAAAGTAGAGCAGTACTTC; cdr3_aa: CASSPEKVEQYF
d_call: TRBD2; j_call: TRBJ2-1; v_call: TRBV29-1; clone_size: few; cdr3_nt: TGCAGCGTTGAACGGCGAGCGGGAGGGTACAATGAGCAGTTCTTC; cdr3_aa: CSVERRAGGYNEQFF
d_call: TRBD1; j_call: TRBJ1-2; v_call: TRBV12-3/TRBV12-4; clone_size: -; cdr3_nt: TGTGCCAGCAGTTTCAGGGGGCCGGGGAGCAACACCTTC; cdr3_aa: CASSFRGPGSNTF
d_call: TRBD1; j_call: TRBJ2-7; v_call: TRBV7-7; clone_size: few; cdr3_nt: TGTGCCAGCAGCCCCGTCCCGGGACAGGGTTCGGAGCAGTACTTC; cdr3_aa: CASSPVPGQGSEQYF
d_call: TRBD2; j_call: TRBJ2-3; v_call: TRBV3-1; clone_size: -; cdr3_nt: TGTGCCAGCAGCCATAAATGGCCCTTGATGGTAGCGGGCGCACCCTCAGATACGCAGTATTTT; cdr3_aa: CASSHKWPLMVAGAPSDTQYF
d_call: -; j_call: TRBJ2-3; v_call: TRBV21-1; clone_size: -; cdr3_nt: TGTGCAGCAGGGGCGGCTAGCGGGAACACAGATACGCAGTGTTTC; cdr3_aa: CAAGAASGNTDTQCF
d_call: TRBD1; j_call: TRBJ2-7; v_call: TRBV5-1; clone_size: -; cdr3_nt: TGCGCCAGCAGCTCTGGGACAGGGGGCCTGGGAGAGCAGTACTTC; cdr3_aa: CASSSGTGGLGEQYF
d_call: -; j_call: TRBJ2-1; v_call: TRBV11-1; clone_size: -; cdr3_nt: TGTGCCAGCAGCCCTGATCCTAATGGGCTCCCGGGCCAGTTCTTC; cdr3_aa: CASSPDPNGLPGQFF
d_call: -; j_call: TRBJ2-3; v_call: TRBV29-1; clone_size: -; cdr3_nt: TGCAGCGTGGCCAGAGGGGAACCAGATACGCAGTATTTT; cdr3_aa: CSVARGEPDTQYF
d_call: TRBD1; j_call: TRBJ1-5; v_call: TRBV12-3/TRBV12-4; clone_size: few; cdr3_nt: TGTGCCAGCAGGGTGAGAGGGACAGACAATCAGCCCCAGCATTTT; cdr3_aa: CASRVRGTDNQPQHF
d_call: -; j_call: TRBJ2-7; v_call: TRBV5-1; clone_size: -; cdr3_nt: TGCGCCAGCAGCTTGTACGGGGCCCACGAGCAGTACTTC; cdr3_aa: CASSLYGAHEQYF
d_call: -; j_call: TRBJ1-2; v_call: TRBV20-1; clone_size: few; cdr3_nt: TGCAGTGCTAGTTCGGGCGCCCGCTATGGCTACACCTTC; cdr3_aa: CSASSGARYGYTF
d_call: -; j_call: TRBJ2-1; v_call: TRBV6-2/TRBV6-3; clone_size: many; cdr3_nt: TGTGCCAGCAGTTACTCGATGGGGTACAATGAGCAGTTCTTC; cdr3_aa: CASSYSMGYNEQFF
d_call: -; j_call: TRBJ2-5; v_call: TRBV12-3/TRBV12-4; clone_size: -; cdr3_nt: TGTGCCAGCAGTCCAGGGGGAGGGGGCGAATTGGAGACCCAGTACTTC; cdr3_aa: CASSPGGGGELETQYF
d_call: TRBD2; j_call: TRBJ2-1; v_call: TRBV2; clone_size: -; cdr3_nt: TGTGCCAGCAGTGGGACTAGGAGCTCCTACAATGAGCAGTTCTTC; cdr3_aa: CASSGTRSSYNEQFF
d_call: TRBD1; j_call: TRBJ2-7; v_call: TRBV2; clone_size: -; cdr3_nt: TGTGCCAGCAGGCCGGGACAGGGAATTCTCTACGAGCAGTACTTC; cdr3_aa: CASRPGQGILYEQYF
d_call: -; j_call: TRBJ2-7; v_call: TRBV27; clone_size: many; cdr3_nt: TGTGCCAGCAGTCTCTTACAGGGCTACTACGAGCAGTACTTC; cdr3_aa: CASSLLQGYYEQYF
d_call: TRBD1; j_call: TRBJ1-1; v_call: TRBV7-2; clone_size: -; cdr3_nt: TGTGCCAGCAGCTCCCGGACAGGGGACACTGAAGCTTTCTTT; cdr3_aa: CASSSRTGDTEAFF
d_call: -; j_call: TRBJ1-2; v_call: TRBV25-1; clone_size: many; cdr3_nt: TGTGCCAGCAGTGAACTTGGGGGCGCCGTGAACGGCTACACCTTC; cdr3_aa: CASSELGGAVNGYTF
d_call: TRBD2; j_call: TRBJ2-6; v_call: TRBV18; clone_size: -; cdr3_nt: TGTGCCAGCTCACCGAGGAGAACGGGAGGCTCTGGGGCCAACGTCCTGACTTTC; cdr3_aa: CASSPRRTGGSGANVLTF
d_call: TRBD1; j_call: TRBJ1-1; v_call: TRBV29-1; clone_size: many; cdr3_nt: TGCAGCGTCACAGGGGGCCTGAACACTGAAGCTTTCTTT; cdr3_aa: CSVTGGLNTEAFF
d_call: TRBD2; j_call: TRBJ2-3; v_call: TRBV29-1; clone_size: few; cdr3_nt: TGCAGAGTAGCGGGAGGTACTTCAGATACGCAGTATTTT; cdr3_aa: CRVAGGTSDTQYF
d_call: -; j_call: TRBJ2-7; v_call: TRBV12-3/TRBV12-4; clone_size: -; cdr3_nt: TGTGCCAGCAGTGCCGGTCGTGAACGGAGCTCCTACGAGCAGTACTTC; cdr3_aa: CASSAGRERSSYEQYF
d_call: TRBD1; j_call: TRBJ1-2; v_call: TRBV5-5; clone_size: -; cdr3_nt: TGTGCCAGCAGCTTGGACACAGGGGGAGGCTATGGCTACACCTTC; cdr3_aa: CASSLDTGGGYGYTF
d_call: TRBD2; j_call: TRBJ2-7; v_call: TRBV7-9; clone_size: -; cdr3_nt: TGTGCCAGCAGCCCCTGGACTAGCGGACCCTACGAGCAGTACTTC; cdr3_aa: CASSPWTSGPYEQYF
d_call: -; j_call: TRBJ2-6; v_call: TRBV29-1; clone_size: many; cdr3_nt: TGCAGCGTTGGGGGCCAGGGGGCCAACGTCCTGACTTTC; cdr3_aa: CSVGGQGANVLTF